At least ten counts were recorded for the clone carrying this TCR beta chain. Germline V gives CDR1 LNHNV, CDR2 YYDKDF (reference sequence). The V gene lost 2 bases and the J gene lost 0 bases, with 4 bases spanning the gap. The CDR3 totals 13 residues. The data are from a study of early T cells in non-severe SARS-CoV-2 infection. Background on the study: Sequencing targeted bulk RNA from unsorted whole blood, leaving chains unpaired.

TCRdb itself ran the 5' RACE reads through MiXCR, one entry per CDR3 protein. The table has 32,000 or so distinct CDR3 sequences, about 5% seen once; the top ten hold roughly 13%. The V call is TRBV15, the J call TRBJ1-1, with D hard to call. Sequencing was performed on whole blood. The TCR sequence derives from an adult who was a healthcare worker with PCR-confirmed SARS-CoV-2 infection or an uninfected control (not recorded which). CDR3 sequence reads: CATSRNMNTEAFF. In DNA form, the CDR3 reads TGTGCCACCAGCAGAAATATGAACACTGAAGCTTTCTTT.